This TCR beta chain came from a study of CD8+ T cells in alopecia areata. A note on this clone: The antigen is not known.

Findings of the study overall: Many expanded lesional clones persisted in scalp and blood during tofacitinib treatment.

Sample treatment: oral pan-JAK inhibitor, 5-10 mg twice daily. Reverse transcription of extracted RNA yielded cDNA, which provided the sequencing template. The assay was immunoSEQ multiplex PCR, and TCRdb's table has in-frame clones only and misses some. The table includes roughly 280,000 clones, around three fifths detected once. This sample comprised CD4+ T cells sorted from blood, obtained at week 52, from a patient treated with tofacitinib. The TCR comes from a human donor with alopecia areata.

The CDR3 nucleotides read TGCAGCGTGACCGGGATAGATAATGAAAAACTGTTTTTT. It codes for CSVTGIDNEKLFF. The chain employs TRBV29-1 and TRBJ1-4, with no clear D. V lost 6 bases to trimming and J lost 4 bases, with 12 bases between them. The CDR3 length is 13 residues. CDR1 and CDR2 (germline): SQVTM, ANQGSEA. The full variable domain, completed using reference TRBV29-1 and TRBJ1-4, is SAVISQKPSRDICQRGTSLTIQCQVDSQVTMMFWYRQQPGQSLTLIATANQGSEATYESGFVIDKFPISRPNLTFSTLTVSNMSPEDSSIYLCSVTGIDNEKLFFGSGTQLSVL.